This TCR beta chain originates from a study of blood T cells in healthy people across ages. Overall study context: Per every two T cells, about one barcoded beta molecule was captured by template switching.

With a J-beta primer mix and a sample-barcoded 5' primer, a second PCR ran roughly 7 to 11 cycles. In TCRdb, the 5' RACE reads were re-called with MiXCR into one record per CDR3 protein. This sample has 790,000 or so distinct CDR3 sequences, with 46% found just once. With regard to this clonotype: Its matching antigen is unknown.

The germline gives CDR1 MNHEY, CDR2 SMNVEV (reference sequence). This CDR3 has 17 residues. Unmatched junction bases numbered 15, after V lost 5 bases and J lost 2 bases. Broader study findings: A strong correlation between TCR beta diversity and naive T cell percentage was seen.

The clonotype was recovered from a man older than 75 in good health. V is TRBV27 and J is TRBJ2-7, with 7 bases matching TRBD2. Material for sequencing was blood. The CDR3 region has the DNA TGTGCCAGCAGTCCCATCGCTGGGACTACCTTAACCTACGAGCAGTACTTC. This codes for CASSPIAGTTLTYEQYF.